The subject of this entry is one TCR beta chain. The data were taken from a study of control samples from healthy donors and cancer patients. Sequenced by immunoSEQ multiplex PCR; TCRdb stores in-frame clones only, minus some. The sample records under 65,000 clones, about 87% being singletons. V was trimmed by 4 bases and J by 6 bases, leaving 15 bases between them. The CDR3 covers 14 residues. Germline CDR1 and CDR2: SGHAT and FQNNGV. The clonotype was recovered from a woman aged 55-69 years with lung cancer. The V and J genes are TRBV11-2 and TRBJ1-1; D gene ambiguous. The sample taken for sequencing was PBMCs. CDR3 region: CASSSPGVRAEAFF. The DNA for the CDR3 is TGTGCCAGCAGCTCCCCCGGGGTGCGGGCTGAAGCTTTCTTT.